The 6 T cell receptor beta chains listed next were all sequenced from one sample in a study of Ad26.COV2.S vaccination and SARS-CoV-2 variants. TCRdb keeps only in-frame clones here, not all; method: immunoSEQ multiplex PCR. Here the sample spans around 400,000 clones, 90% being singletons. Treatment meaning: 15 to 20 received Ad26.COV2.S at low or high dose, single or two shots; about 5 received placebo; per-sample allocation not given. Repertoires come from day 63 after the first vaccine or placebo injection. This sample comprised peripheral blood, obtained in a trial of Ad26.COV2.S vaccine versus placebo. The receptors derive from a person between 18 and 65 years old who received the Ad26.COV2.S COVID-19 vaccine or a placebo.

The J gene is TRBJ1-1, the V gene TRBV4-1; weak D call: TRBD1 (6 bases). Germline-derived CDR1 and CDR2 are MGHRA and YSYEKL. The ends were cut back, 0 bases at V and 5 bases at J, with 7 bases in the middle. The CDR3 length is 13 residues. Written as DNA, the CDR3 is TGCGCCAGCAGCCAAGATAGGGGGACTGAAGCTTTCTTT. This sequence encodes CASSQDRGTEAFF.

The V call is TRBV2, the J call TRBJ1-1; 7 bases map to TRBD1. CDR3 length equals 14 residues. J gave up 3 bases and V 7 bases, and 8 bases lay outside the gene matches. Germline V CDR1 and CDR2: SNHLY, FYNNEI. The CDR3 is CASKGGNLYTEAFF. CDR3 nucleotide sequence: TGTGCCAGCAAAGGGGGCAATTTGTACACTGAAGCTTTCTTT. Full variable domain (remainder filled in from reference TRBV2 and TRBJ1-1): EPEVTQTPSHQVTQMGQEVILRCVPISNHLYFYWYRQILGQKVEFLVSFYNNEISEKSEIFDDQFSVERPDGSNFTLKIRSTKLEDSAMYFCASKGGNLYTEAFFGQGTRLTVV.

The rearrangement joins TRBV6-5 to TRBJ1-2, with D tentatively TRBD1 (5 bases). CDR1 and CDR2 (germline): MNHEY, SVGAGI. This CDR3 region has 13 residues. The V and J ends lost 6 bases and 2 bases respectively, with 10 bases between them. The CDR3 region has the DNA TGTGCCAGCAGGGAGACAGCAAACTATGGCTACACCTTC. The encoded protein is CASRETANYGYTF.

The chain recombines TRBV30 with TRBJ2-1; D uncertain. Deletions cut 4 bases from V and 9 bases from J, with 19 bases between. Looked up from germline, CDR1 is GTSNPN and CDR2 is SVGIG (reference sequence). This CDR3 has 14 residues. CDR3 protein: CAWTALVKVGEQFF. Written as DNA, the CDR3 is TGTGCCTGGACGGCGCTAGTTAAGGTCGGTGAGCAGTTCTTC.

The chain couples TRBV9 to TRBJ1-2, with D possibly being TRBD1 (6 bases). Germline V gives CDR1 SGDLS, CDR2 YYNGEE. The CDR3 is 13 residues long. Trimming cost V 2 bases and J 4 bases, with 9 bases left between them. CDR3 protein: CASSVRGSYGYTF. The CDR3 DNA follows: TGTGCCAGCAGCGTCAGGGGTTCCTATGGCTACACCTTC.

The CDR3 DNA is TGCGCCAGCAGCCAAACAAACACCGGGGAGCTGTTTTTT. Its translation: CASSQTNTGELFF. The chain couples TRBV4-3 to TRBJ2-2; D is unclear. CDR3 length: 13 amino acids. CDR1 and CDR2 (germline): LGHNA, YSLEER. V lost 2 bases, J lost 2 bases, and 3 bases lay in between.